This T cell receptor beta chain was sequenced during a study of blood T cell repertoires in COVID-19. TCRdb keeps only in-frame clones here, not all; method: immunoSEQ multiplex PCR. Found here are hundreds of thousands of clones, around 86% of them singletons; the top ten hold roughly 14%. The junction had 13 bases not matched to a gene; V was cut back by 4 bases and J by 3 bases. Per the germline V gene, CDR1 is SGHDT and CDR2 is YYEEEE. The CDR3 covers 17 residues. The chain recombines TRBV5-6 with TRBJ2-5; 9 bases match TRBD1. Sequences were obtained from peripheral blood. This TCR came from a human donor in a cohort sampled during active COVID-19. The DNA for the CDR3 is TGTGCCAGCAGCCCGCAATCTGTGGGACAGGGTAAAGAGACCCAGTACTTC. Translated: CASSPQSVGQGKETQYF. The full variable domain, in which reference TRBV5-6 and TRBJ2-5 provide the parts outside the CDR3, is DAGVTQSPTHLIKTRGQQVTLRCSPKSGHDTVSWYQQALGQGPQFIFQYYEEEERQRGNFPDRFSGHQFPNYSSELNVNALLLGDSALYLCASSPQSVGQGKETQYFGPGTRLLVL.